This record concerns one TCR beta chain sequence. Following RNA extraction, reverse transcription yielded cDNA that acted as the sequencing template. Here immunoSEQ multiplex PCR was the method, and the copy in TCRdb shows in-frame clones only, minus some. Of approximately 180,000 clones listed, just under 60% are singletons. The data belong to a study of CD8+ T cells in alopecia areata. From alopecia areata patients, lesional scalp punch biopsies and peripheral blood were collected. Germline CDR1 SGHAT, CDR2 FQNNGV. This CDR3 has 15 amino acids. The V gene lost 8 bases and the J gene lost 1 base, with 16 bases spanning the gap.

The sequence came from a human donor with alopecia areata. The sequences come from CD4+ T cells sorted from blood, collected at week 0. The chain combines TRBV11-2 with TRBJ2-3, with D possibly matching TRBD2 (6 bases). Here the CDR3 reads CASLPRGGGTDTQYF. Here the CDR3 DNA reads TGTGCCAGCCTACCAAGGGGAGGTGGCACAGATACGCAGTATTTT.